Below, 25 T cell receptor beta chains from the same sample are listed, as sequenced in a study of cytomegalovirus exposure and HLA in healthy donors. This PCR relied on a set of 60 Vbeta primers and 13 Jbeta primers. Repertoires were generated with immunoSEQ multiplex PCR, while TCRdb's copy carries only in-frame clones and drops some. There are 120,000 to 150,000 clones in the sample; over 75% occur only once, and approximately 2.3% lies in the top ten. The sample taken for sequencing was PBMCs. These receptors were obtained from a male donor in good health and CMV-seronegative.

This sequence joins TRBV7-9 and TRBJ2-7; weak D call: TRBD1 (6 bases). The germline V gene has CDR1 SEHNR and CDR2 FQNEAQ (reference sequence). There are 14 residues in the CDR3. V was pared by 5 bases and J by 2 bases, with 13 bases between. CDR3 protein: CASSPKDRAYEQYF. CDR3 DNA: TGTGCCAGCAGCCCGAAGGACAGAGCCTACGAGCAGTACTTC. The whole variable domain, remainder taken from reference TRBV7-9 and TRBJ2-7, is DTGVSQNPRHKITKRGQNVTFRCDPISEHNRLYWYRQTLGQGPEFLTYFQNEAQLEKSRLLSDRFSAERPKGSFSTLEIQRTEQGDSAMYLCASSPKDRAYEQYFGPGTRLTVT.

This CDR3 is CATSAGGEAYEQYF. The CDR3 coding sequence is TGTGCCACCAGCGCGGGGGGAGAAGCCTACGAGCAGTACTTC. This chain links TRBV15 with TRBJ2-7; 8 bases map to TRBD2. The length of the CDR3 is 14 residues. Germline V gene sequence: CDR1 LNHNV, CDR2 YYDKDF (reference sequence). Trimming cost V 5 bases and J 2 bases; bases outside gene matches: 5.

The V gene is TRBV2, the J gene TRBJ2-3, with 9 bases that match TRBD2. Germline V lookup: CDR1 SNHLY, CDR2 FYNNEI. After removal of 3 bases from V and 4 bases from J, the junction contained 5 bases not matched to a gene. The CDR3 has 15 residues. In DNA form, the CDR3 reads TGTGCCAGCAGTGACCTGACTAGCGGTGCAGATACGCAGTATTTT. Translating gives CASSDLTSGADTQYF.

There are a few counts of this clone. The chain employs TRBV27 and TRBJ2-2; no definite D call. Germline V lookup: CDR1 MNHEY, CDR2 SMNVEV (reference sequence). The CDR3 is made up of 13 amino acids. V gave up 7 bases and J gave up 7 bases, with 13 bases separating them. The CDR3 region has the DNA TGTGCCAGCAAATTCCCCCTCGGCGGGGAGCTGTTTTTT. Its translation is CASKFPLGGELFF.

A note on this clone: One junction end does not reproduce the germline sequence, and a read error may be involved. The rearrangement joins TRBV7-9 to TRBJ2-2, with 10 bases that match TRBD2. Germline CDR1 SEHNR, CDR2 FQNEAQ (reference sequence). This CDR3 has 16 amino acids. The DNA for the CDR3 is TGTTCCAGCAGCTTATCTAGCGGGAGTGCTCCCGAGGAGCTGTTTTTT. It is translated as CSSSLSSGSAPEELFF.

The chain has TRBV29-1 and TRBJ2-1; 7 nucleotides match TRBD1. The CDR3 length is 14 residues. CDR1 SQVTM and CDR2 ANQGSEA come from the germline V gene. Unmatched junction bases numbered 4, after V lost 4 bases and J lost 1 base. DNA of the CDR3: TGCAGCGTTGGCCGGGACAGTTCCTACAATGAGCAGTTCTTC. Protein product: CSVGRDSSYNEQFF.

The table lists this clone with a few counts. The rearrangement uses TRBV9 and TRBJ2-1; TRBD2 matches 10 bases. There are 17 residues in the CDR3. Per germline, CDR1 SGDLS and CDR2 YYNGEE. Trimming at V came to 2 bases and at J to 2 bases, leaving 7 bases not matched to a gene. CDR3 DNA sequence: TGTGCCAGCAGCGTCTCTCCCCTAGCGGGAGCCTACAATGAGCAGTTCTTC. This encodes CASSVSPLAGAYNEQFF.

V usage is TRBV4-2 and J usage is TRBJ1-6; 9 bases are shared with TRBD1. The V and J ends lost 0 bases and 8 bases, in that order; junction bases with no gene match: 5. This CDR3 contains 16 residues. Germline CDR1 and CDR2: LGHNA and YNFKEQ. The CDR3 sequence: CASSQETGQGDSPLHF. The CDR3 DNA sequence: TGTGCCAGCAGCCAAGAGACGGGACAGGGAGATTCACCCCTCCACTTT.

V and J are TRBV6-5 and TRBJ1-2, with 7 bases matching TRBD1. The CDR3 totals 13 residues. Germline assignment: CDR1 MNHEY and CDR2 SVGAGI. J lost 7 bases, V lost 1 base, and 3 bases had no gene match. This CDR3 reads CASSYYRGLGYTF. Here the CDR3 DNA reads TGTGCCAGCAGTTACTACAGGGGTCTTGGCTACACCTTC.

The V gene is TRBV7-8, the J gene TRBJ2-7; a weak D match, TRBD2 (6 bases). This CDR3 contains 14 residues. The V and J ends lost 4 bases and 6 bases respectively, with 16 bases between them. The germline V gene encodes CDR1 SGHVS and CDR2 FQNEAQ. The chain's CDR3 is CASSYREGLGEQYF. In nucleotides, the CDR3 is TGTGCCAGCAGCTATAGAGAGGGACTTGGCGAGCAGTACTTC.

The chain combines TRBV5-1 with TRBJ2-7, with 7 nucleotides matching TRBD2. CDR1 is SGHRS, CDR2 YFSETQ, per germline. This CDR3 has 16 residues. V gave up 4 bases and J gave up 6 bases; unmatched junction bases: 16. DNA for the CDR3: TGCGCCAGCAGCCACTTCGATGGCGGCGGGGGATTCGAGCAGTACTTC. Protein: CASSHFDGGGGFEQYF.

The CDR3 sequence: CASRPSGAQETQYF. Here the CDR3 DNA reads TGTGCCAGCAGACCTAGCGGCGCCCAAGAGACCCAGTACTTC. The chain recombines TRBV11-2 with TRBJ2-5, with 7 bases aligning to TRBD2. Germline CDR1 reads SGHAT; CDR2 reads FQNNGV. V lost 6 bases and J lost 1; bases outside the gene matches: 5. This CDR3 is built from 14 residues.

A remark on this clone: Compared with germline, one end of the junction differs, possibly owing to a read error. This chain uses TRBV5-6 with TRBJ2-2; D is ambiguous. This CDR3 spans 16 amino acids. The germline gives CDR1 SGHDT, CDR2 YYEEEE. The CDR3 here is CASSFSRDLNTEELFF. CDR3 coding DNA: TGTGCCAGCAGCTTTAGCCGTGACCTGAACACCGAGGAGCTGTTTTTT. Together with reference TRBV5-6 and TRBJ2-2, the CDR3 gives the full variable domain: DAGVTQSPTHLIKTRGQQVTLRCSPKSGHDTVSWYQQALGQGPQFIFQYYEEEERQRGNFPDRFSGHQFPNYSSELNVNALLLGDSALYLCASSFSRDLNTEELFFGEGSRLTVL.

The genes are TRBV4-2 and TRBJ2-1, with 10 bases lining up with TRBD2. The trim removed 1 base at V and 5 bases at J, leaving 5 bases unmatched. CDR1 LGHNA and CDR2 YNFKEQ come from the germline V gene. The CDR3 length is 16 residues. CDR3 in amino acids: CASSQGSGRANNEQFF. CDR3 in DNA: TGTGCCAGCAGCCAAGGAAGCGGGAGGGCCAACAATGAGCAGTTCTTC.

This sequence joins TRBV6-5 and TRBJ2-1; possible D gene TRBD1, 6 bases. With 6 bases removed from V and 3 bases from J, the gap between germline ends came to 15 bases. CDR1 is MNHEY and CDR2 is SVGAGI in the germline V gene. The CDR3 is made up of 15 amino acids. CDR3 sequence: CASRRSGTSYNEQFF. The CDR3 bases are TGTGCCAGCAGACGATCCGGGACAAGCTACAATGAGCAGTTCTTC.

The gene calls are TRBV6-5 and TRBJ1-1; 8 bases map to TRBD1. With 6 bases clipped from V and 5 bases from J, the junction kept 11 bases outside the gene matches. CDR1 MNHEY and CDR2 SVGAGI come from the germline V gene. This CDR3 has 15 amino acids. CDR3 in amino acids: CASRPDRTGLTEAFF. CDR3 nucleotide sequence: TGTGCCAGCAGACCCGATCGGACAGGGTTGACTGAAGCTTTCTTT.

The chain joins TRBV19 to TRBJ2-1; tentatively, D is TRBD2 (6 bases). The germline gives CDR1 LNHDA, CDR2 SQIVND (reference sequence). The V and J ends lost 5 bases and 3 bases respectively, with 14 bases between them. The CDR3 is 15 residues long. The CDR3 DNA reads TGTGCCAGTAGTTGGGGGGAAAGGGGCTACAATGAGCAGTTCTTC. This gives the protein CASSWGERGYNEQFF.

The genes are TRBV5-1 and TRBJ2-7; 8 nucleotides match TRBD2. Germline V gene sequence: CDR1 SGHRS, CDR2 YFSETQ. The CDR3 spans 16 residues. V shed 0 bases, J shed 3 bases, and the junction held 8 bases outside the gene matches. CDR3 in DNA: TGCGCCAGCAGCTTGGCGAGAGCGGGAGATTACTACGAGCAGTACTTC. Translating gives CASSLARAGDYYEQYF.

The V and J genes are TRBV6-5 and TRBJ2-5; a weak D match, TRBD1 (6 bases). V lost 2 bases and J 2 bases, leaving 12 bases between the germline ends. From germline, CDR1 is MNHEY and CDR2 SVGAGI. The CDR3 is made up of 15 amino acids. CDR3 in amino acids: CASSYGRQVQETQYF. The CDR3 bases are TGTGCCAGCAGTTACGGAAGACAGGTTCAAGAGACCCAGTACTTC.

CDR3 residues: CASSAATGDQPQHF. CDR3 coding DNA: TGTGCCAGCAGTGCCGCGACAGGGGATCAGCCCCAGCATTTT. V and J are TRBV25-1 and TRBJ1-5; 8 positions agree with TRBD1. With V trimmed by 4 bases and J by 5 bases, 4 bases remained unmatched. The germline V gene encodes CDR1 MGHDK and CDR2 SYGVNS. The CDR3 has 14 amino acids. The full variable domain, with the rest looked up from reference TRBV25-1 and TRBJ1-5, is EADIYQTPRYLVIGTGKKITLECSQTMGHDKMYWYQQDPGMELHLIHYSYGVNSTEKGDLSSESTVSRIRTEHFPLTLESARPSHTSQYLCASSAATGDQPQHFGDGTRLSIL.

V gene TRBV5-1 combines with J gene TRBJ2-1, with unresolved D. V was clipped by 2 bases and J by 2 bases, with 14 bases between them. This CDR3 contains 16 residues. Per the germline V gene, CDR1 is SGHRS and CDR2 is YFSETQ. The CDR3 spells CASSFDSASTYNEQFF. CDR3 DNA: TGCGCCAGCAGCTTCGACTCCGCCTCCACCTACAATGAGCAGTTCTTC.

This clone was observed a few times. V usage is TRBV10-3 and J usage is TRBJ2-3; D may be TRBD2 (6 bases). In germline, CDR1 is ENHRY, CDR2 SYGVKD. Trimming stripped 5 bases from V and 6 bases from J, with 15 bases between. The CDR3 has 14 amino acids. The CDR3 coding sequence is TGTGCCATCAGTATTTATCGGGAGTACGATACGCAGTATTTT. This translates into CAISIYREYDTQYF.

This sequence joins TRBV19 and TRBJ2-2, with D possibly being TRBD2 (6 bases). Germline V gives CDR1 LNHDA, CDR2 SQIVND (reference sequence). V lost 7 bases and J lost 7, with 22 bases in between. The CDR3 contains 16 residues. The CDR3 loop is CASTSVSGLVDGELFF. In DNA, the CDR3 is TGTGCCAGTACCTCGGTCTCGGGACTTGTCGACGGGGAGCTGTTTTTT.

This rearrangement joins TRBV7-9 to TRBJ2-1; D unresolved. CDR3 length: 13 residues. Germline CDR1 reads SEHNR; CDR2 reads FQNEAQ (reference sequence). Trimming cost V 3 bases and J 4 bases, with 7 bases left between them. The CDR3 sequence is CASSLGLYNEQFF. The CDR3 DNA follows: TGTGCCAGCAGCTTGGGCTTGTACAATGAGCAGTTCTTC.

The chain links TRBV28 to TRBJ2-2; D is possibly TRBD1 (6 bases). Germline lookup yields CDR1 MDHEN and CDR2 SYDVKM. The CDR3 extends over 11 amino acids. Trimming removed 7 bases at V and 7 bases at J, with 7 bases between. The CDR3 DNA sequence: TGTGCCAGCACAGGGGACGGGGAGCTGTTTTTT. Protein product: CASTGDGELFF. The whole variable domain, remainder taken from reference TRBV28 and TRBJ2-2, is DVKVTQSSRYLVKRTGEKVFLECVQDMDHENMFWYRQDPGLGLRLIYFSYDVKMKEKGDIPEGYSVSREKKERFSLILESASTNQTSMYLCASTGDGELFFGEGSRLTVL.